The 32 T cell receptor beta chains given below trace back to one sample, sequenced in a study of identifying expanded T cells in peripheral blood. The repertoire was sequenced with immunoSEQ multiplex PCR; TCRdb's copy has only in-frame clones and lacks some. Of 100,000 to 150,000 clones listed, 80% to 90% are singletons. Material for sequencing was blood. These receptors originate from a person between 18 and 70 years old in good health.

This chain joins TRBV5-6 and TRBJ1-5, with D maybe TRBD1 (5 bases). V lost 0 bases, J lost 0 bases, and 10 bases lay in between. The CDR3 length is 16 residues. Germline assignment: CDR1 SGHDT and CDR2 YYEEEE. CDR3 protein: CASSLGGLYSNQPQHF. CDR3 DNA: TGTGCCAGCAGCTTGGGGGGACTTTATAGCAATCAGCCCCAGCATTTT.

The chain has TRBV28 and TRBJ1-5; D remains ambiguous. CDR3 size: 19 residues. With 3 bases removed from V and 9 bases from J, the gap between germline ends came to 30 bases. Per germline, CDR1 MDHEN and CDR2 SYDVKM. This CDR3 reads CASSFPRTASSNRFGPQHF. The CDR3 region has the DNA TGTGCCAGCAGTTTCCCCCGAACAGCCTCCTCAAACCGATTCGGGCCCCAGCATTTT.

This chain connects TRBV10-2 to TRBJ2-2; D not certain. The CDR3 has 17 residues. Germline V gene lookup returns CDR1 WSHSY and CDR2 SAAADI. V was pared by 4 bases and J by 0 bases, with 15 bases between. CDR3 coding DNA: TGCGCCAGCAGTGTAGGCATAGGACGACCGAACACCGGGGAGCTGTTTTTT. Its protein is CASSVGIGRPNTGELFF.

The chain uses TRBV15 and TRBJ2-5; possible D gene TRBD1, 5 bases. Per the germline V gene, CDR1 is LNHNV and CDR2 is YYDKDF (reference sequence). The CDR3 is made up of 15 amino acids. V was shortened by 1 base and J by 5 bases, with 14 bases between the two germline ends. The CDR3 DNA reads as TGTGCCACCAGCAGAGTTTGGGGCTTGGGGGAGACCCAGTACTTC. Encoded protein: CATSRVWGLGETQYF.

This rearrangement joins TRBV4-1 to TRBJ2-2; TRBD1 agrees at 7 bases. CDR3 size: 17 residues. Germline V gives CDR1 MGHRA, CDR2 YSYEKL. Unmatched junction bases numbered 7, after V lost 1 base and J lost 2 bases. CDR3 sequence (DNA): TGCGCCAGCAGCCAAGGACGGGACAGAGCTAACACCGGGGAGCTGTTTTTT. Translated: CASSQGRDRANTGELFF.

The rearrangement uses TRBV9 and TRBJ2-7, with D possibly TRBD1 on 6 matching bases. The germline V gene has CDR1 SGDLS and CDR2 YYNGEE. V gave up 10 bases and J gave up 2 bases, with 13 bases separating them. The CDR3 is made up of 12 amino acids. DNA for the CDR3: TGTGCCGGTTGCAGGGGACCCTACGAGCAGTACTTC. It specifies CAGCRGPYEQYF.

The chain combines TRBV9 with TRBJ1-1; maybe TRBD1 (5 bases). Germline loops: CDR1 SGDLS, CDR2 YYNGEE. This CDR3 region has 15 residues. V dropped 4 bases and J dropped 4 bases, with 17 bases sitting between them. CDR3 nucleotides: TGTGCCAGCAGCCCCATACGGGCCGGGACCACTGAAGCTTTCTTT. Protein product: CASSPIRAGTTEAFF.

This chain joins TRBV7-3 and TRBJ2-7; TRBD2 matches 13 bases. The ends lost 0 bases at V and 5 bases at J; junction bases unmatched: 1. Germline CDR1 is SGHTA and CDR2 is FQGTGA. The CDR3 spans 15 residues. CDR3: CASSLTGLAGDEQYF. CDR3 in DNA: TGTGCCAGCAGCTTAACTGGACTAGCGGGAGACGAGCAGTACTTC. Drawing the rest from reference TRBV7-3 and TRBJ2-7, the complete variable domain is GAGVSQTPSNKVTEKGKYVELRCDPISGHTALYWYRQSLGQGPEFLIYFQGTGAADDSGLPNDRFFAVRPEGSVSTLKIQRTERGDSAVYLCASSLTGLAGDEQYFGPGTRLTVT.

This chain connects TRBV29-1 to TRBJ1-1; D is unresolved. CDR1 and CDR2 from the germline V gene are SQVTM and ANQGSEA. This CDR3 spans 14 amino acids. V lost 4 bases and J lost 1, with 13 bases in between. In nucleotides, the CDR3 is TGCAGCGTTGTACGGTGGCAGACGAACACTGAAGCTTTCTTT. Translated: CSVVRWQTNTEAFF.

In its sample, this clone was seen once. The rearrangement joins TRBV5-4 to TRBJ2-1; D is unclear. The CDR3 loop spans 15 amino acids. The V gene lost 0 bases and the J gene lost 0 bases, with 7 bases spanning the gap. The V gene's germline CDR1 is SGHNT and CDR2 YYREEE (reference sequence). In DNA form, the CDR3 reads TGTGCCAGCAGCTTGGGTAGTTCCTCCTACAATGAGCAGTTCTTC. Its protein is CASSLGSSSYNEQFF.

About this clone itself: This could be a read error, since a much larger clone is one nucleotide away. This chain links TRBV5-1 with TRBJ2-5, with D unresolved. The CDR3 is 11 amino acids. Germline V CDR1 and CDR2: SGHRS, YFSETQ. The V gene lost 0 bases and the J gene lost 3 bases, with 0 bases spanning the gap. The CDR3: CASSLEETQYF. CDR3 nucleotide sequence: TGCGCCAGCAGCTTGGAAGAGACCCAGTACTTC.

This clone was counted between two and nine times. This rearrangement joins TRBV28 to TRBJ2-3; D is unresolved. This CDR3 comprises 14 residues. Germline V gene data show CDR1 as MDHEN and CDR2 as SYDVKM. With 11 bases removed from V and 4 bases from J, the gap between germline ends came to 19 bases. In DNA form, the CDR3 reads TGTGCCGGGTCATCGGGCGCTTATTCAGATACGCAGTATTTT. It yields the protein CAGSSGAYSDTQYF.

The genes are TRBV2 and TRBJ2-5; tentatively, D is TRBD2 (5 bases). Deletions cut 5 bases from V and 5 bases from J, with 9 bases between. This CDR3 has 12 amino acids. Germline values: CDR1 SNHLY, CDR2 FYNNEI. CDR3: CASSRGSETQYF. The CDR3 DNA reads as TGTGCCAGCAGTCGCGGGTCGGAGACCCAGTACTTC.

The CDR3 region is CASSTYNEQFF. The CDR3 nucleotides read TGTGCCAGCAGCACGTACAATGAGCAGTTCTTC. V gene TRBV2 combines with J gene TRBJ2-1; D is unclear. With 6 bases removed from V and 4 bases from J, the gap between germline ends came to 4 bases. Germline CDR1 SNHLY, CDR2 FYNNEI. CDR3 length: 11 residues. The full variable domain, rest sourced from reference TRBV2 and TRBJ2-1, is EPEVTQTPSHQVTQMGQEVILRCVPISNHLYFYWYRQILGQKVEFLVSFYNNEISEKSEIFDDQFSVERPDGSNFTLKIRSTKLEDSAMYFCASSTYNEQFFGPGTRLTVL.

The rearrangement links TRBV29-1 to TRBJ2-7; D might be TRBD1 (5 bases). V was clipped by 0 bases and J by 5 bases, with 11 bases between them. The CDR3 sequence is 13 residues long. Germline V gene sequence: CDR1 SQVTM, CDR2 ANQGSEA. The CDR3 DNA reads TGCAGCGTTGAAGATGGCAGGGTCAACGAGCAGTACTTC. This translates into CSVEDGRVNEQYF.

This chain connects TRBV11-3 to TRBJ2-7, with D possibly matching TRBD1 (5 bases). V shed 2 bases and J shed 5 bases, with 10 bases lying between them. This CDR3 has 13 residues. Per germline, CDR1 SGHNT and CDR2 YENEEA. The CDR3 region has the DNA TGTGCCAGCAGCTTATCAGGGTACCACGAGCAGTACTTC. As protein: CASSLSGYHEQYF.

The chain couples TRBV11-2 to TRBJ2-1, with D perhaps TRBD1 (6 bases). There are 18 residues in the CDR3. V lost 2 bases and J 3 bases, leaving 20 bases between the germline ends. CDR1 is SGHAT and CDR2 is FQNNGV in the germline V gene. The CDR3 nucleotides read TGTGCCAGCAGCTTAAAACAGGGACATCTAGGGATCTACAATGAGCAGTTCTTC. Amino acids: CASSLKQGHLGIYNEQFF.

This chain connects TRBV5-1 to TRBJ2-2; possibly TRBD2 for D (6 bases). The CDR3 spans 16 residues. Germline CDR1 SGHRS, CDR2 YFSETQ. V was clipped by 0 bases and J by 5 bases, with 14 bases between them. This chain's CDR3 is CASSLDGPGRTGELFF. The CDR3 DNA follows: TGCGCCAGCAGCTTGGATGGACCGGGGAGGACCGGGGAGCTGTTTTTT.

This chain links TRBV10-3 with TRBJ2-5, with TRBD2 identical over 14 bases. Unmatched junction bases numbered 8, after V lost 6 bases and J lost 5 bases. CDR1 and CDR2 from the germline V gene are ENHRY and SYGVKD. This CDR3 region has 16 residues. CDR3 sequence reads: CAIRAGLAGEGETQYF. The CDR3 DNA follows: TGTGCCATCAGGGCGGGACTAGCGGGAGAGGGGGAGACCCAGTACTTC.

The chain is built from TRBV19 and TRBJ2-3; D tentatively fits TRBD1 or TRBD2 (6 bases each). V was clipped by 9 bases and J by 0 bases, with 13 bases between them. Germline lookup yields CDR1 LNHDA and CDR2 SQIVND (reference sequence). The CDR3 sequence is 14 residues long. The DNA for the CDR3 is TGTGCCAGCGGGGGCGGACGTAGCACAGATACGCAGTATTTT. Encoded protein: CASGGGRSTDTQYF.

The CDR3 here is CASSLMMNTEAFF. The CDR3 DNA sequence: TGTGCCAGCAGCTTAATGATGAACACTGAAGCTTTCTTT. The chain links TRBV7-3 to TRBJ1-1; no reliable D call. The CDR3 runs to 13 residues. V dropped 1 base and J dropped 0 bases, with 3 bases sitting between them. Germline CDR1 and CDR2: SGHTA and FQGTGA.

The rearrangement joins TRBV28 to TRBJ1-5, with TRBD1 matching over 10 bases. V lost 5 bases and J lost 7; bases outside the gene matches: 5. In germline, CDR1 is MDHEN, CDR2 SYDVKM. The CDR3 has 14 amino acids. CDR3 bases: TGTGCCAGCAGTGGGGACAGGGGTTTCCAGCCCCAGCATTTT. Its translation: CASSGDRGFQPQHF.

The gene calls are TRBV7-2 and TRBJ2-7; tentatively, D is TRBD1 (7 bases). This CDR3 region has 14 residues. Germline loops: CDR1 SGHTA, CDR2 FQGNSA. The ends were cut back, 1 base at V and 3 bases at J, with 10 bases in the middle. The DNA of the CDR3 is TGTGCCAGCAGCTTAGGCCAGGGGGGCTACGAGCAGTACTTC. Protein: CASSLGQGGYEQYF.

The chain's CDR3 is CASSGTWTEGHQPQHF. In nucleotides, the CDR3 is TGTGCCAGCAGTGGCACTTGGACAGAAGGCCATCAGCCCCAGCATTTT. V gene TRBV7-8 combines with J gene TRBJ1-5; the D gene is possibly TRBD1 (6 bases). This CDR3 contains 16 residues. CDR1 is SGHVS, CDR2 FQNEAQ, per germline. V lost 6 bases and J 5 bases, leaving 20 bases between the germline ends.

This clone was seen just once. The rearrangement uses TRBV30 and TRBJ2-6, with 7 positions matching TRBD1. V was pared by 4 bases and J by 0 bases, with 6 bases of the junction left unmatched. CDR1 and CDR2 from the germline V gene are GTSNPN and SVGIG (reference sequence). The CDR3 covers 16 residues. CDR3 nucleotides: TGTGCCTGGAACAAACAGGGGTCCTCTGGGGCCAACGTCCTGACTTTC. Amino acid sequence: CAWNKQGSSGANVLTF.

V is TRBV7-8 and J is TRBJ2-4; D ambiguous. V gave up 4 bases and J gave up 9 bases, with 16 bases separating them. The CDR3 runs 14 residues. Germline V gives CDR1 SGHVS, CDR2 FQNEAQ. CDR3 region: CASSSPGTDRIQYF. The CDR3 DNA reads TGTGCCAGCAGCTCACCGGGTACAGATCGCATTCAGTACTTC.

The V and J genes are TRBV10-3 and TRBJ2-2; D is perhaps TRBD1 (5 bases). The CDR3 is made up of 12 amino acids. V was pared by 6 bases and J by 7 bases, with 9 bases between. Germline CDR1 and CDR2: ENHRY and SYGVKD. CDR3: CAIRGVVGELFF. CDR3 coding DNA: TGTGCCATCAGAGGGGTGGTCGGGGAGCTGTTTTTT.

The rearrangement uses TRBV29-1 and TRBJ1-4; TRBD1 might be the D (6 bases). Germline V gene lookup returns CDR1 SQVTM and CDR2 ANQGSEA. Trimming took 6 bases from V and 9 from J, leaving 11 bases between them. CDR3 length: 11 amino acids. CDR3 in amino acids: CSVQQGQKLFF. DNA for the CDR3: TGCAGCGTCCAACAGGGTCAAAAACTGTTTTTT.

The V gene is TRBV14, the J gene TRBJ1-1; D is perhaps TRBD1 (6 bases). The CDR3 runs 13 residues. V was trimmed by 2 bases and J by 5 bases, leaving 9 bases between them. Germline loops: CDR1 SGHDN, CDR2 FVKESK. CDR3 nucleotide sequence: TGTGCCAGCAGCCAACGGGGGCGGACTGAAGCTTTCTTT. It codes for CASSQRGRTEAFF.

The chain carries TRBV27 and TRBJ1-1; D uncertain. CDR3 length: 12 residues. CDR1 and CDR2 (germline): MNHEY, SMNVEV (reference sequence). V was trimmed by 8 bases and J by 1 base, leaving 8 bases between them. The CDR3 DNA sequence: TGTGCCAGCGGACCAGAGAACACTGAAGCTTTCTTT. Its translation: CASGPENTEAFF.

The J gene is TRBJ1-2, the V gene TRBV11-2; TRBD1 matches 9 bases. The CDR3 runs to 14 residues. Germline V gene data show CDR1 as SGHAT and CDR2 as FQNNGV. With V trimmed by 1 base and J by 4 bases, 1 base remained unmatched. The CDR3 DNA is TGTGCCAGCAGCTTAGGACAGGGGGTCTATGGCTACACCTTC. Translating gives CASSLGQGVYGYTF.

The genes are TRBV7-9 and TRBJ2-1; D might be TRBD2 (5 bases). V lost 5 bases, J lost 8 bases, and 19 bases lay in between. CDR1 and CDR2 from the germline V gene are SEHNR and FQNEAQ (reference sequence). This CDR3 has 15 amino acids. The CDR3 is CASSALGVVKHEQFF. The CDR3 region has the DNA TGTGCCAGCAGCGCCCTCGGGGTGGTGAAGCATGAGCAGTTCTTC.